This T cell receptor (beta chain) was retrieved from a study of blood T cell repertoires in COVID-19. Using immunoSEQ multiplex PCR, the repertoire was profiled, and TCRdb retains in-frame clones only, with some absent. The repertoire holds approximately 210,000 clones, with around 80% as singletons. The CDR3 sequence is 18 residues long. Per germline, CDR1 SGHAT and CDR2 FQNNGV. The chain couples TRBV11-2 to TRBJ2-7; the D is unclear. Matching the DNA end better, TRBJ2-1 makes the J call doubtful. The source material was peripheral blood. This TCR was sampled from a woman in her thirties or forties with acute or convalescent COVID-19. Here the CDR3 reads CASSLVGLGHPSYNEQFF. The CDR3 bases are TGTGCCAGCAGCTTAGTGGGTTTGGGCCACCCCTCCTACAATGAGCAGTTCTTC.